What follows is one TCR beta chain and its context. What it recognizes is unknown. 60 Vbeta and 13 Jbeta primers were used in PCR. The table came from immunoSEQ multiplex PCR; TCRdb's copy has only in-frame clones and leaves some out. The sample holds 75,000 to 95,000 clones, 50% to 75% seen once. The CDR3 is made up of 15 amino acids. Germline V gives CDR1 LNHDA, CDR2 SQIVND (reference sequence). Trimming pared 5 bases from V and 2 bases from J, leaving 15 bases between. The sample originates from a study of cytomegalovirus exposure and HLA in healthy donors. Study-wide results and limits: The later analysis indicated that the majority of CMV-associated TCR beta chains appeared HLA-restricted. There were under 200 TCR beta chains listed as cytomegalovirus-associated. A cluster of highly shared sequence variants was likely a sequencing artifact. Differences between HLA loci emerged in a later analysis of TCR association rates, with DRB1 most and HLA-C fewest.

The receptor was isolated from a man aged 30 to 45 in good health and CMV-seronegative. This rearrangement joins TRBV19 to TRBJ1-2; possible D gene TRBD1, 6 bases. The material sequenced was PBMCs. This CDR3 is CASSPGLDRNYGYTF. The CDR3 DNA is TGTGCCAGTAGTCCGGGTCTCGACAGGAACTATGGCTACACCTTC.